The rows below give T cell receptor beta chains drawn from one sample of a study of T cells in Graves' hyperthyroidism and ophthalmopathy. TCRdb ran MiXCR on the multiplex PCR reads and lists one entry per CDR3 protein. The sample carries hundreds of thousands of distinct CDR3 sequences, approximately 36% recorded once. Source material: blood. The receptors stem from a woman between 40 and 55 years old with Graves' hyperthyroidism. CDR3s include the opening cysteine and the closing phenylalanine or tryptophan. Each record gives: CDR3 protein, CDR3 DNA, clone size, J gene, D gene, V gene. The D gene is left open where the match is weak. Expanded clones get a size class; other rows say once, few or many, or leave the size out.

cdr3_aa: CASSLVGVPGYTF; cdr3_nt: TGTGCCAGCAGCTTAGTGGGGGTTCCTGGCTACACCTTC; clone_size: few; j_call: TRBJ1-2; d_call: -; v_call: TRBV7-9
cdr3_aa: CASGQGYSQPQHF; cdr3_nt: TGTGCCAGCGGACAGGGTTATTCCCAGCCCCAGCATTTT; clone_size: -; j_call: TRBJ1-5; d_call: TRBD1; v_call: TRBV6-5
cdr3_aa: CASSLAGRTGELFF; cdr3_nt: TGTGCCAGCAGTCTAGCGGGACGGACCGGGGAGCTGTTTTTT; clone_size: many; j_call: TRBJ2-2; d_call: TRBD2; v_call: TRBV6-5
cdr3_aa: CAISSIDTQYF; cdr3_nt: TGTGCCATCAGTTCCATAGATACGCAGTATTTT; clone_size: many; j_call: TRBJ2-3; d_call: -; v_call: TRBV10-3
cdr3_aa: CSAAGTSGSKAGELFF; cdr3_nt: TGCAGTGCGGCCGGGACTAGCGGGAGTAAGGCCGGGGAGCTGTTTTTT; clone_size: many; j_call: TRBJ2-2; d_call: TRBD2; v_call: TRBV20-1
cdr3_aa: CASGEAGNQPQHF; cdr3_nt: TGCGCCAGCGGTGAGGCAGGGAATCAGCCCCAGCATTTT; clone_size: -; j_call: TRBJ1-5; d_call: -; v_call: TRBV10-1
cdr3_aa: CASSISSRGINYGYTF; cdr3_nt: TGTGCCAGTAGTATTTCATCGAGGGGGATTAACTATGGCTACACCTTC; clone_size: -; j_call: TRBJ1-2; d_call: -; v_call: TRBV19
cdr3_aa: CASSYDRSNTEAFF; cdr3_nt: TGTGCCAGCAGTTATGACAGGTCGAACACTGAAGCTTTCTTT; clone_size: few; j_call: TRBJ1-1; d_call: -; v_call: TRBV11-3
cdr3_aa: CASSSGSRSYGYTF; cdr3_nt: TGTGCCAGCAGTTCTGGGAGTAGGAGCTATGGCTACACCTTC; clone_size: -; j_call: TRBJ1-2; d_call: -; v_call: TRBV24-1
cdr3_aa: CASSHGTRAANYGYTF; cdr3_nt: TGCGCCAGCAGCCACGGAACCCGAGCCGCTAACTATGGCTACACCTTC; clone_size: -; j_call: TRBJ1-2; d_call: -; v_call: TRBV7-9
cdr3_aa: CASSARMYDTEAFF; cdr3_nt: TGTGCCAGTAGTGCTAGGATGTACGACACTGAAGCTTTCTTT; clone_size: -; j_call: TRBJ1-1; d_call: -; v_call: TRBV19
cdr3_aa: CASSIARLRDRGYGYTF; cdr3_nt: TGTGCCAGTAGTATAGCCCGACTACGCGACAGGGGTTATGGCTACACCTTC; clone_size: many; j_call: TRBJ1-2; d_call: TRBD1; v_call: TRBV19
cdr3_aa: CSVPTGHGPGNTIYF; cdr3_nt: TGCAGTGTCCCGACAGGCCACGGTCCTGGAAACACCATATATTTT; clone_size: many; j_call: TRBJ1-3; d_call: -; v_call: TRBV20-1
cdr3_aa: CASGERQGEQFF; cdr3_nt: TGTGCCAGCGGGGAAAGACAGGGTGAGCAGTTCTTC; clone_size: -; j_call: TRBJ2-1; d_call: TRBD1; v_call: TRBV12-3/TRBV12-4
cdr3_aa: CASSLDRGRGNTIYF; cdr3_nt: TGTGCCAGCAGCTTAGATCGGGGTCGTGGAAACACCATATATTTT; clone_size: -; j_call: TRBJ1-3; d_call: -; v_call: TRBV11-3
cdr3_aa: CASQGQGEQYF; cdr3_nt: TGTGCCAGCCAAGGACAGGGCGAGCAGTACTTC; clone_size: -; j_call: TRBJ2-7; d_call: TRBD1; v_call: TRBV6-5
cdr3_aa: CASSRGGMEDSPLHF; cdr3_nt: TGCGCCAGCAGCCGCGGGGGTATGGAGGATTCACCCCTCCACTTT; clone_size: many; j_call: TRBJ1-6; d_call: -; v_call: TRBV7-9
cdr3_aa: CASSLLTSTGELFF; cdr3_nt: TGTGCCAGCAGTTTATTAACCAGCACCGGGGAGCTGTTTTTT; clone_size: -; j_call: TRBJ2-2; d_call: -; v_call: TRBV12-3/TRBV12-4
cdr3_aa: CSVLTGNYEQYF; cdr3_nt: TGCAGCGTCCTTACAGGGAACTACGAGCAGTACTTC; clone_size: many; j_call: TRBJ2-7; d_call: -; v_call: TRBV29-1
cdr3_aa: CASSLRPGSNYGYTF; cdr3_nt: TGTGCCAGCAGCTTGCGGCCCGGATCTAACTATGGCTACACCTTC; clone_size: -; j_call: TRBJ1-2; d_call: -; v_call: TRBV7-2
cdr3_aa: CSAREGTGLQETQYF; cdr3_nt: TGCAGTGCTAGGGAAGGAACAGGGCTCCAAGAGACCCAGTACTTC; clone_size: -; j_call: TRBJ2-5; d_call: -; v_call: TRBV20-1
cdr3_aa: CASSKGQGSINQPQHF; cdr3_nt: TGTGCCAGCAGTAAGGGACAAGGTTCCATCAATCAGCCCCAGCATTTT; clone_size: few; j_call: TRBJ1-5; d_call: -; v_call: TRBV28
cdr3_aa: CASSYFLRPNTEAFF; cdr3_nt: TGTGCCAGCAGTTACTTTTTACGACCGAACACTGAAGCTTTCTTT; clone_size: -; j_call: TRBJ1-1; d_call: -; v_call: TRBV6-5
cdr3_aa: CASRRGGGAVGYTF; cdr3_nt: TGTGCCAGCAGAAGGGGAGGGGGCGCTGTTGGCTACACCTTC; clone_size: -; j_call: TRBJ1-2; d_call: TRBD1; v_call: TRBV11-2
cdr3_aa: CASSVPRINQNTEAFF; cdr3_nt: TGTGCCAGCAGCGTGCCCCGGATCAATCAGAACACTGAAGCTTTCTTT; clone_size: -; j_call: TRBJ1-1; d_call: -; v_call: TRBV7-3
cdr3_aa: CASMGPWATEAFF; cdr3_nt: TGCGCCAGCATGGGCCCTTGGGCCACTGAAGCTTTCTTT; clone_size: -; j_call: TRBJ1-1; d_call: -; v_call: TRBV10-1
cdr3_aa: CATSRDSYEKLFF; cdr3_nt: TGTGCCACCAGCAGAGACAGTTATGAAAAACTGTTTTTT; clone_size: -; j_call: TRBJ1-4; d_call: -; v_call: TRBV15
cdr3_aa: CASTSLVRELNTEAFF; cdr3_nt: TGTGCCAGCACAAGTCTTGTCAGGGAACTGAACACTGAAGCTTTCTTT; clone_size: many; j_call: TRBJ1-1; d_call: -; v_call: TRBV2
cdr3_aa: CSASSGGRQPQHF; cdr3_nt: TGCAGTGCTAGTTCGGGGGGGCGTCAGCCCCAGCATTTT; clone_size: -; j_call: TRBJ1-5; d_call: -; v_call: TRBV20-1
cdr3_aa: CASSVSGGTDTQYF; cdr3_nt: TGTGCCAGCAGTGTATCTGGCGGCACAGATACGCAGTATTTT; clone_size: few; j_call: TRBJ2-3; d_call: -; v_call: TRBV9
cdr3_aa: CASRSDREAFF; cdr3_nt: TGTGCCAGCAGATCTGATAGGGAAGCTTTCTTT; clone_size: -; j_call: TRBJ1-1; d_call: -; v_call: TRBV12-3/TRBV12-4
cdr3_aa: CASSIAGDWGNQPQHF; cdr3_nt: TGTGCCAGTAGTATAGCGGGGGATTGGGGCAATCAGCCCCAGCATTTT; clone_size: few; j_call: TRBJ1-5; d_call: -; v_call: TRBV19
cdr3_aa: CAISVGTSNTGELFF; cdr3_nt: TGTGCCATCAGTGTGGGGACTTCGAACACCGGGGAGCTGTTTTTT; clone_size: many; j_call: TRBJ2-2; d_call: -; v_call: TRBV10-3
cdr3_aa: CASSELRGVGEKLFF; cdr3_nt: TGTGCCAGCAGTGAGCTTAGAGGGGTCGGTGAAAAACTGTTTTTT; clone_size: many; j_call: TRBJ1-4; d_call: -; v_call: TRBV2
cdr3_aa: CASSQTAGMGETQYF; cdr3_nt: TGTGCCAGCAGCCAGACAGCGGGAATGGGGGAGACCCAGTACTTC; clone_size: many; j_call: TRBJ2-5; d_call: TRBD2; v_call: TRBV7-3
cdr3_aa: CASTLRGLPSYEQYF; cdr3_nt: TGTGCCAGCACCCTTAGGGGACTCCCCTCCTACGAGCAGTACTTC; clone_size: -; j_call: TRBJ2-7; d_call: -; v_call: TRBV6-2/TRBV6-3
cdr3_aa: CASSQGRSGQPQHF; cdr3_nt: TGTGCCAGCAGCCAGGGCAGGTCAGGTCAGCCCCAGCATTTT; clone_size: few; j_call: TRBJ1-5; d_call: -; v_call: TRBV3-1
cdr3_aa: CASSADAAGGDEAFF; cdr3_nt: TGTGCCAGCAGCGCCGACGCGGCTGGAGGGGATGAAGCTTTCTTT; clone_size: many; j_call: TRBJ1-1; d_call: -; v_call: TRBV9
cdr3_aa: CASSKTSGRSLTGELFF; cdr3_nt: TGTGCCAGCAGCAAGACTAGCGGGAGGTCCCTAACCGGGGAGCTGTTTTTT; clone_size: -; j_call: TRBJ2-2; d_call: TRBD2; v_call: TRBV7-8
cdr3_aa: CASSAGGPEQYF; cdr3_nt: TGCGCCAGCAGTGCGGGAGGTCCCGAGCAGTACTTC; clone_size: -; j_call: TRBJ2-7; d_call: TRBD2; v_call: TRBV10-1